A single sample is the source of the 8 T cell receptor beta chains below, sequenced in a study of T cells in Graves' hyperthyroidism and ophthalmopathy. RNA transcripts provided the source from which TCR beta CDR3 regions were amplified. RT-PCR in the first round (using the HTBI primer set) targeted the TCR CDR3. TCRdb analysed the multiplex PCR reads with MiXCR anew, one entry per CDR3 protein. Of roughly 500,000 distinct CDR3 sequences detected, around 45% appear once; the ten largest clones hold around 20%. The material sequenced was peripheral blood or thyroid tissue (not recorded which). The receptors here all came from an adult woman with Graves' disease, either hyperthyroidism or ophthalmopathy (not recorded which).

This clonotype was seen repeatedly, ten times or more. The CDR3 DNA reads TGTGCCAGCAGCCGACTAGCGACGAACACCGGGGAGCTGTTTTTT. This encodes CASSRLATNTGELFF. The chain is built from TRBV6-1 and TRBJ2-2, with 8 bases that match TRBD2. The trim removed 6 bases at V and 0 bases at J, leaving 3 bases unmatched. The CDR3 sequence is 15 residues long. Germline assignment: CDR1 MNHNS and CDR2 SASEGT.

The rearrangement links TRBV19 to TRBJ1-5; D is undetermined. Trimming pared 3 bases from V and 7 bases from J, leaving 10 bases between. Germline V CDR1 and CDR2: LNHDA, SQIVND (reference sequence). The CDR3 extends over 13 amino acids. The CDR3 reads CASSIREGQPQHF. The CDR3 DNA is TGTGCCAGTAGTATCCGGGAGGGACAGCCCCAGCATTTT. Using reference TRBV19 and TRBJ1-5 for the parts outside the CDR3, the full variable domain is DGGITQSPKYLFRKEGQNVTLSCEQNLNHDAMYWYRQDPGQGLRLIYYSQIVNDFQKGDIAEGYSVSREKKESFPLTVTSAQKNPTAFYLCASSIREGQPQHFGDGTRLSIL.

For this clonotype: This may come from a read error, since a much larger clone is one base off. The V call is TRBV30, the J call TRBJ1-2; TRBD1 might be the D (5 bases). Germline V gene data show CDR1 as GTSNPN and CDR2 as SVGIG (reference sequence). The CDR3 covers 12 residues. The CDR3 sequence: CVWGKGFEGYTF. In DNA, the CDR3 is TGTGTCTGGGGGAAGGGGTTCGAAGGCTACACCTTC.

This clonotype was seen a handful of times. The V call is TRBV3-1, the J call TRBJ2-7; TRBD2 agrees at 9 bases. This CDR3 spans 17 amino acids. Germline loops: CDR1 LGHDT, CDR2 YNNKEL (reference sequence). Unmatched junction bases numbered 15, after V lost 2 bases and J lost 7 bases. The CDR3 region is CASSQSGTSRRLGEQYF. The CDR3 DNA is TGTGCCAGCAGCCAAAGTGGGACTAGCAGACGCTTAGGGGAGCAGTACTTC.

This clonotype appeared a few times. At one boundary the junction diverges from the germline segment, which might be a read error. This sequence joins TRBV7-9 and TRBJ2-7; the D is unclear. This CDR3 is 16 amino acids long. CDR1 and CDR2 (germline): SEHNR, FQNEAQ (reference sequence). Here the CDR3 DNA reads TGTGCCTGCAGTGCGAGACACCTTACCGAACCCTACGAGCAGTACTTC. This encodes CACSARHLTEPYEQYF. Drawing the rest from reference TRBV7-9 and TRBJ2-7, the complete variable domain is DTGVSQNPRHKITKRGQNVTFRCDPISEHNRLYWYRQTLGQGPEFLTYFQNEAQLEKSRLLSDRFSAERPKGSFSTLEIQRTEQGDSAMYLCACSARHLTEPYEQYFGPGTRLTVT.

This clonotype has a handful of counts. CDR3 nucleotides: TGTGCCAGCTCCCATAGCCAGGGCGGCGAGCAGTACTTC. This gives the protein CASSHSQGGEQYF. The chain carries TRBV7-8 and TRBJ2-7; a weak D match, TRBD1 (5 bases). Germline values: CDR1 SGHVS, CDR2 FQNEAQ. The length of the CDR3 is 13 residues. V was trimmed by 8 bases and J by 6 bases, leaving 17 bases between them.

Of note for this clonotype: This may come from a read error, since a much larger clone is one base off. Here the CDR3 DNA reads TGTGCCGGTAGTATCAACTACGAGCAGTACTTC. This codes for CAGSINYEQYF. The V gene is TRBV19, the J gene TRBJ2-7, with D unclear. The length of the CDR3 is 11 residues. Germline V gene sequence: CDR1 LNHDA, CDR2 SQIVND (reference sequence).

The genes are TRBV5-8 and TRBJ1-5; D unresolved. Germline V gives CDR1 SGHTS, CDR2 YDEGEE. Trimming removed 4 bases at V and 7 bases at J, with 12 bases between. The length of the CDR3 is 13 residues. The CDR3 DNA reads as TGTGCCAGCAGCCTGGTAGGAGACCAGCCCCAGCATTTT. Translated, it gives CASSLVGDQPQHF.